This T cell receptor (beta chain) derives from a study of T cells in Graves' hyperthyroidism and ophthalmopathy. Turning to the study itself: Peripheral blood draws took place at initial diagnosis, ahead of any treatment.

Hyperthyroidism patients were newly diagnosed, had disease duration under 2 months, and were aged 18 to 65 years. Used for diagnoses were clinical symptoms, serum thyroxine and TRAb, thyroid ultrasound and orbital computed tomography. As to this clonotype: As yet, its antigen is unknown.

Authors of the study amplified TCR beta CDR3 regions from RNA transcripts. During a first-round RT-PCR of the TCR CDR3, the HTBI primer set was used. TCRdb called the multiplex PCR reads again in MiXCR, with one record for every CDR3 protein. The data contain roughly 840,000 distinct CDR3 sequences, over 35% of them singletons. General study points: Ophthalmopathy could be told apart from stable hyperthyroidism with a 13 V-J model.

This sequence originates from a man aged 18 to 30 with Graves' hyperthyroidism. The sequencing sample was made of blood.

CDR3 region: CASSLGWKGLAGELFF. In DNA, the CDR3 is TGTGCCAGCAGCTTAGGTTGGAAGGGCCTGGCCGGGGAGCTGTTTTTT. The rearrangement joins TRBV7-2 to TRBJ2-2; D unclear. V was trimmed by 1 base and J by 6 bases, leaving 15 bases between them. The CDR3 is 16 residues long. Per germline, CDR1 SGHTA and CDR2 FQGNSA.